Below are 4 T cell receptor beta chains sequenced from a single sample in a study of T cells in Graves' hyperthyroidism and ophthalmopathy. The TCR beta CDR3 regions underwent amplification using RNA transcripts as the source. Initially, a first-round RT-PCR of the TCR CDR3 employed the HTBI primer set. A single record per CDR3 protein comes from TCRdb applying MiXCR to the multiplex PCR reads. The table records about 540,000 distinct CDR3 sequences, 46% of them present only once. Input material: peripheral blood or thyroid tissue (not recorded which). These receptors were taken from a woman aged 18-35 years with Graves' hyperthyroidism.

This sequence joins TRBV20-1 and TRBJ2-2; D is undetermined. Trimming removed 7 bases at V and 8 bases at J, with 8 bases between. Germline V CDR1 and CDR2: DFQATT, SNEGSKA (reference sequence). CDR3 length equals 10 residues. In DNA, the CDR3 is TGCAGTGGGGCAACAGGGGAGCTGTTTTTT. Translated: CSGATGELFF.

This clonotype was picked up many times. The chain joins TRBV24-1 to TRBJ1-5, with D unclear. V was clipped by 0 bases and J by 3 bases, with 8 bases between them. The CDR3 runs to 15 residues. CDR1 is KGHDR and CDR2 is SFDVKD in the germline V gene. CDR3 sequence: CATSDLEVPNQPQHF. CDR3 DNA sequence: TGTGCCACCAGTGATTTGGAGGTGCCCAATCAGCCCCAGCATTTT.

Many counts were recorded for this clonotype. J is TRBJ2-7 and V is TRBV2; TRBD2 aligns across 11 bases. Germline CDR1 and CDR2: SNHLY and FYNNEI. The CDR3 contains 14 residues. J was trimmed by 6 bases and V by 6 bases; bases with no gene match: 7. The CDR3 is CASSRPSGRPEQYF. In DNA form, the CDR3 reads TGTGCCAGCAGCCGACCTAGCGGGAGGCCCGAGCAGTACTTC.

J is TRBJ2-7 and V is TRBV14; D may be TRBD2 (5 bases). The CDR3 is made up of 14 amino acids. Germline CDR1 and CDR2: SGHDN and FVKESK. Trimming stripped 4 bases from V and 2 bases from J, with 12 bases between. The CDR3 bases are TGTGCCAGCAGCCCAACCGGGGAAACCTACGAGCAGTACTTC. It encodes CASSPTGETYEQYF.